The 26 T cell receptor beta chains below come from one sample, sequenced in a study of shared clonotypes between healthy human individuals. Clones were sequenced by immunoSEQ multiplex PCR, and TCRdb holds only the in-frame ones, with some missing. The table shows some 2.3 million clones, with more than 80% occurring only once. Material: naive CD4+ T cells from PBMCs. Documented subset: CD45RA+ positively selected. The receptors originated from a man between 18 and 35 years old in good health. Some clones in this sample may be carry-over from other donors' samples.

CDR3 loop: CASSQVSTNEKLFF. The CDR3 DNA sequence: TGTGCCAGCAGCCAAGTTAGTACTAATGAAAAACTGTTTTTT. V gene TRBV7-2 combines with J gene TRBJ1-4; D gene unclear. The V gene's germline CDR1 is SGHTA and CDR2 FQGNSA. Trimming took 5 bases from V and 2 from J, leaving 9 bases between them. This CDR3 region has 14 residues. Filled out from reference TRBV7-2 and TRBJ1-4, the complete variable domain reads GAGVSQSPSNKVTEKGKDVELRCDPISGHTALYWYRQSLGQGLEFLIYFQGNSAPDKSGLPSDRFSAERTGGSVSTLTIQRTQQEDSAVYLCASSQVSTNEKLFFGSGTQLSVL.

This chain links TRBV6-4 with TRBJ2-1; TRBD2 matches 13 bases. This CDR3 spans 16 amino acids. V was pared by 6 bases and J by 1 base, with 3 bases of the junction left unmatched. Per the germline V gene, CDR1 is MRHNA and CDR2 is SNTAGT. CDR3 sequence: CASRGGLAGSYNEQFF. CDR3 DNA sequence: TGTGCCAGCAGGGGGGGACTAGCGGGATCCTACAATGAGCAGTTCTTC.

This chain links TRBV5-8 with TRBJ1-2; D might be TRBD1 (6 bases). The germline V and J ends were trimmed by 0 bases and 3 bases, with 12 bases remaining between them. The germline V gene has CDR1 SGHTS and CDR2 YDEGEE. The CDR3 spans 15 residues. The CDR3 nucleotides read TGTGCCAGCAGCTTGGGATTACAGGGTTACTATGGCTACACCTTC. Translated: CASSLGLQGYYGYTF.

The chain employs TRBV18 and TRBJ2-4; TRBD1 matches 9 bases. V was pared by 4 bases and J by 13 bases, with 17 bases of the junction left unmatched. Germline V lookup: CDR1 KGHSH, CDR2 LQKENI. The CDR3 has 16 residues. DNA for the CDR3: TGTGCCAGCTCACTGACCTCCGGGACAGGGTCCCCGTTGCAGTACTTC. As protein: CASSLTSGTGSPLQYF.

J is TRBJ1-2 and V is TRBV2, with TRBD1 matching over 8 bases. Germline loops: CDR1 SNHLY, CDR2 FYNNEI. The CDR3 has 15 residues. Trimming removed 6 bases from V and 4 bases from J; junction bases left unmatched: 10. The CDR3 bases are TGTGCCAGCAGAGCTGGACAGGGAGGGCTCTATGGCTACACCTTC. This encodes CASRAGQGGLYGYTF.

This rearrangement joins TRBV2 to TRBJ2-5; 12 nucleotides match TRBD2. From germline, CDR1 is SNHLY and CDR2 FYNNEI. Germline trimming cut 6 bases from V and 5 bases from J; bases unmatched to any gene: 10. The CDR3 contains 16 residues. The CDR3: CASSQRTSGMGETQYF. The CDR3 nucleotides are TGTGCCAGCAGCCAAAGGACTAGCGGGATGGGGGAGACCCAGTACTTC.

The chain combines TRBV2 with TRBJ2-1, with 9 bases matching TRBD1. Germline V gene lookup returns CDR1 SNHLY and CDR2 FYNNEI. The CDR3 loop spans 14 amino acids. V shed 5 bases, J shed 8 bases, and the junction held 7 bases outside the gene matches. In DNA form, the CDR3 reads TGTGCCAGCAGTCCGGACAGGGGTTTGGATGAGCAGTTCTTC. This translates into CASSPDRGLDEQFF.

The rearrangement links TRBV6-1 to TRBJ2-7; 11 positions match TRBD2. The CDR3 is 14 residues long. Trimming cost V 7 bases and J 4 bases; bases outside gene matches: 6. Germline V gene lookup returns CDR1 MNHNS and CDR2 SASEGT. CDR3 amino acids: CASTTGTSGYEQYF. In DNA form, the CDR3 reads TGTGCCAGCACCACCGGGACTAGCGGATACGAGCAGTACTTC.

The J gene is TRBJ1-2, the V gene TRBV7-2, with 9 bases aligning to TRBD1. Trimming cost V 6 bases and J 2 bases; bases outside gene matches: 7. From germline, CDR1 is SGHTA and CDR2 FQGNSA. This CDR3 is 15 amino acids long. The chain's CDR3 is CASRKPGQGNYGYTF. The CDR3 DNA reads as TGTGCCAGCAGGAAACCGGGACAGGGCAACTATGGCTACACCTTC.

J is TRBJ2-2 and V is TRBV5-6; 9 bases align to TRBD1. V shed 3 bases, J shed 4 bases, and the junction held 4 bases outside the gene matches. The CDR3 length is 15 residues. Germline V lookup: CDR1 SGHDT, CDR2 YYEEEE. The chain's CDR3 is CASSSGTGRTGELFF. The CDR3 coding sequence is TGTGCCAGCAGCTCGGGGACAGGGCGCACCGGGGAGCTGTTTTTT.

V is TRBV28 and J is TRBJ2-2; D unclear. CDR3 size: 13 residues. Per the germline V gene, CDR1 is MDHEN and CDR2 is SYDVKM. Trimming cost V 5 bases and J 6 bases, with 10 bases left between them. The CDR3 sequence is CASSLVGAGELFF. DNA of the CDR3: TGTGCCAGCAGTCTGGTAGGCGCCGGGGAGCTGTTTTTT.

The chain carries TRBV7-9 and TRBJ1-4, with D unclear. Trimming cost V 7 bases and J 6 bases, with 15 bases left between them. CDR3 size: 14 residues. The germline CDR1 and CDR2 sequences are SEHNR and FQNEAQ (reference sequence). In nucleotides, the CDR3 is TGTGCCAGCACCCCGGGCGCCGGGGATGAAAAACTGTTTTTT. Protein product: CASTPGAGDEKLFF. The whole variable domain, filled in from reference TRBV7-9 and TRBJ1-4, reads DTGVSQNPRHKITKRGQNVTFRCDPISEHNRLYWYRQTLGQGPEFLTYFQNEAQLEKSRLLSDRFSAERPKGSFSTLEIQRTEQGDSAMYLCASTPGAGDEKLFFGSGTQLSVL.

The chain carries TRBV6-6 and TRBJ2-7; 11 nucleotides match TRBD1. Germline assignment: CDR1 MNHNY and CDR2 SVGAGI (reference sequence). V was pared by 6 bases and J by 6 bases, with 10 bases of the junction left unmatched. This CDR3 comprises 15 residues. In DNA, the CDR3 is TGTGCCAGCAGGCGGCGAGGGACAGGGGGACTCGAGCAGTACTTC. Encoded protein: CASRRRGTGGLEQYF.

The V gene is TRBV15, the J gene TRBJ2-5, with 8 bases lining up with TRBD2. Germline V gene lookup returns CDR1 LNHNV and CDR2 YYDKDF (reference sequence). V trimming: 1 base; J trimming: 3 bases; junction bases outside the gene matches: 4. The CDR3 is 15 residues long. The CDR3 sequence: CATSRGSGVEETQYF. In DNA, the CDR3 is TGTGCCACCAGCAGAGGTAGCGGGGTAGAAGAGACCCAGTACTTC.

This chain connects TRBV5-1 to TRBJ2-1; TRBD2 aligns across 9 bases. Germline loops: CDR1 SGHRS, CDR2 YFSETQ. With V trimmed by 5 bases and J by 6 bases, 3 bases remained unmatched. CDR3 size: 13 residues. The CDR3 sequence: CASSLAGPNEQFF. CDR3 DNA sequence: TGCGCCAGCAGTCTAGCGGGACCCAATGAGCAGTTCTTC.

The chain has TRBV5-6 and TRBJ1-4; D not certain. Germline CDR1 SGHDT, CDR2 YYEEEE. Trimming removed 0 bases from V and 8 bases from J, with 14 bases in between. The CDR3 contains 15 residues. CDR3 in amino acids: CASSLVGLGREKLFF. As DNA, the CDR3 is TGTGCCAGCAGCTTGGTTGGGCTCGGTCGAGAAAAACTGTTTTTT.

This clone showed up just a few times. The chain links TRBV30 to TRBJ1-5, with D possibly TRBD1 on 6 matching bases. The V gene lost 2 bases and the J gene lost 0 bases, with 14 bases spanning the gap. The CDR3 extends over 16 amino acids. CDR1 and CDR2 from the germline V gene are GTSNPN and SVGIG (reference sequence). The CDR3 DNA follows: TGTGCCTGGAGTCCAATGACAGGTATTAGCAATCAGCCCCAGCATTTT. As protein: CAWSPMTGISNQPQHF.

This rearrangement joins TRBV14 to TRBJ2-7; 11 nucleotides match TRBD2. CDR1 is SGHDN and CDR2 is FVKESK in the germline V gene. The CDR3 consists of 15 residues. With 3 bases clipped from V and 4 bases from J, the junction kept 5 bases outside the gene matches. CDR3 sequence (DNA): TGTGCCAGCAGCCATCTGGGACTAGCGGTTTACGAGCAGTACTTC. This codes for CASSHLGLAVYEQYF.

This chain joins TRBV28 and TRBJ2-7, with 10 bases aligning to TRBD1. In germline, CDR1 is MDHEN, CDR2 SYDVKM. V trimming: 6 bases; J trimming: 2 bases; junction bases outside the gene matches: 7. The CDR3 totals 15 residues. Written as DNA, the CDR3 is TGTGCCAGCAGGATCTTAGGGACAGGGGCCTACGAGCAGTACTTC. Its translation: CASRILGTGAYEQYF.

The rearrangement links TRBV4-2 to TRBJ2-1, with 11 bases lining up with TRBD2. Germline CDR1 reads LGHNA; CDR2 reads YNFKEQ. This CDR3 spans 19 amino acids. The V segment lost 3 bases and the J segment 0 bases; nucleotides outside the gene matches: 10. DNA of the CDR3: TGTGCCAGCAGCCACCTTAGCGGGAGGGCCGCCAACTCCTACAATGAGCAGTTCTTC. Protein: CASSHLSGRAANSYNEQFF.

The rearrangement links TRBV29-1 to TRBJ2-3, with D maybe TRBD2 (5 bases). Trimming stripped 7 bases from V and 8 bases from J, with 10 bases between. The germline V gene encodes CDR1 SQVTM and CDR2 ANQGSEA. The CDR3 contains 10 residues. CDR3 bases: TGCAGCGCCACCGGGGTTACGCAGTATTTT. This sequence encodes CSATGVTQYF.

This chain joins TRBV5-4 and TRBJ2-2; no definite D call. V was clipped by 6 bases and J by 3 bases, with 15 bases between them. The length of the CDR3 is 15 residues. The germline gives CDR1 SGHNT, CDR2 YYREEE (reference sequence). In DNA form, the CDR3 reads TGTGCCAGCAACTTCGGCCCAGGATACACCGGGGAGCTGTTTTTT. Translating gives CASNFGPGYTGELFF.

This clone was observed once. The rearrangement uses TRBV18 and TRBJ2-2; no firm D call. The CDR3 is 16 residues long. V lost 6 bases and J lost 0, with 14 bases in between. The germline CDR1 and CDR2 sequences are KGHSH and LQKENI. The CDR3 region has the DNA TGTGCCAGCTCGTCTCTCAGCAGCACGAACACCGGGGAGCTGTTTTTT. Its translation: CASSSLSSTNTGELFF.

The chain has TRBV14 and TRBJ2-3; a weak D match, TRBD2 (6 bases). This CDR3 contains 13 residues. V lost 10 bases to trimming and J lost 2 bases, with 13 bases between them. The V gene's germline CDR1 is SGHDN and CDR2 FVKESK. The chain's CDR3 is CATRASATDTQYF. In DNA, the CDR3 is TGTGCCACCCGAGCTAGCGCCACAGATACGCAGTATTTT. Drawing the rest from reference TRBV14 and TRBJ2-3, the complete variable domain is EAGVTQFPSHSVIEKGQTVTLRCDPISGHDNLYWYRRVMGKEIKFLLHFVKESKQDESGMPNNRFLAERTGGTYSTLKVQPAELEDSGVYFCATRASATDTQYFGPGTRLTVL.

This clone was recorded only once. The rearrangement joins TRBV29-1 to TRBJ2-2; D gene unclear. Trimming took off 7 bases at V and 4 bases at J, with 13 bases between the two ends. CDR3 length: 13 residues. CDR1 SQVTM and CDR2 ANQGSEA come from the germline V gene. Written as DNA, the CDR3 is TGCAGCGCACAAATAGACCTCACCGGGGAGCTGTTTTTT. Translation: CSAQIDLTGELFF.

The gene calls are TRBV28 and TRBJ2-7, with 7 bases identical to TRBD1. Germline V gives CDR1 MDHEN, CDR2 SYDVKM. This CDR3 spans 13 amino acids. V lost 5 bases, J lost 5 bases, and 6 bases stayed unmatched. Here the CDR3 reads CASSPRQGHEQYF. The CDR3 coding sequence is TGTGCCAGCAGTCCTCGACAGGGCCACGAGCAGTACTTC.